The next 14 T cell receptor beta chains were all read from a single sample in a study of post-analysis software for immune sequencing data. Study-wide results and caveats: When patients were compared with controls, 5 or 6 TRBV segments were more frequent, TRBV5-6, TRBV5-1 and TRBV20-1 among them.

These receptors have no known antigen. Unique molecular identifiers were carried by the TCR beta cDNA libraries. TCRdb independently ran MiXCR on the PCR reads; one entry per CDR3 protein. The sample has 740,000 or so distinct CDR3 sequences, roughly 50% seen once. Sequenced material: blood. The receptors derive from a girl aged 10-17 years with multiple sclerosis.

This rearrangement joins TRBV11-3 to TRBJ2-5, with TRBD1 identical over 10 bases. This CDR3 comprises 15 residues. With 5 bases clipped from V and 4 bases from J, the junction kept 7 bases outside the gene matches. Germline CDR1 is SGHNT and CDR2 is YENEEA. Written as DNA, the CDR3 is TGTGCCAGCAGCCCCGGACAGGGGGAGGGAGAGACCCAGTACTTC. Translating it yields CASSPGQGEGETQYF.

The chain combines TRBV6-5 with TRBJ1-2; no firm D call. The V gene lost 8 bases and the J gene lost 4 bases, with 20 bases spanning the gap. CDR1 and CDR2 (germline): MNHEY, SVGAGI. The CDR3 sequence is 15 residues long. CDR3 residues: CASQHRHQPIYGYTF. The CDR3 DNA sequence: TGTGCCAGCCAACACCGACACCAGCCTATCTATGGCTACACCTTC.

This chain connects TRBV6-4 to TRBJ2-7; 10 nucleotides align to TRBD1. The germline CDR1 and CDR2 sequences are MRHNA and SNTAGT. The ends lost 6 bases at V and 0 bases at J; junction bases unmatched: 5. This CDR3 spans 15 amino acids. CDR3 nucleotide sequence: TGTGCCAGCAGCCTGGACAGGGGGGACTCCTACGAGCAGTACTTC. Protein sequence: CASSLDRGDSYEQYF.

This clonotype was picked up one time. The chain employs TRBV3-1 and TRBJ2-5; TRBD2 matches 11 bases. Germline CDR1 and CDR2: LGHDT and YNNKEL (reference sequence). V shed 7 bases and J 5 bases; nucleotides not matched to a gene: 9. The length of the CDR3 is 15 residues. The CDR3 region is CASTPRLAGLETQYF. DNA of the CDR3: TGTGCCAGCACCCCCAGACTAGCGGGATTGGAGACCCAGTACTTC.

The V and J genes are TRBV7-9 and TRBJ1-1; D not certain. Germline assignment: CDR1 SEHNR and CDR2 FQNEAQ (reference sequence). The CDR3 extends over 13 amino acids. V lost 5 bases and J 3 bases, leaving 10 bases between the germline ends. The CDR3 DNA follows: TGTGCCAGCAGCCTACAGTCTGACACTGAAGCTTTCTTT. Its protein is CASSLQSDTEAFF. The variable domain in full, completed from reference TRBV7-9 and TRBJ1-1, reads DTGVSQNPRHKITKRGQNVTFRCDPISEHNRLYWYRQTLGQGPEFLTYFQNEAQLEKSRLLSDRFSAERPKGSFSTLEIQRTEQGDSAMYLCASSLQSDTEAFFGQGTRLTVV.

The chain joins TRBV29-1 to TRBJ2-3; D is ambiguous. Between the trimmed V and J ends, which lost 6 bases and 5 bases, there was a span of 9 bases. Germline V gives CDR1 SQVTM, CDR2 ANQGSEA. The CDR3 has 11 residues. CDR3 sequence: CSVASLDTQYF. CDR3 coding DNA: TGCAGCGTCGCCTCGTTAGATACGCAGTATTTT.

The gene calls are TRBV6-1 and TRBJ2-5, with D possibly matching TRBD2 (5 bases). The end of the DNA aligns better with TRBJ2-7, so the J call may be wrong. Per the germline V gene, CDR1 is MNHNS and CDR2 is SASEGT. This CDR3 is 15 amino acids long. In nucleotides, the CDR3 is TGTGCCAGCAGTGAACGGACTGGGCTAACCTACGAGCAGTACTTC. Its translation: CASSERTGLTYEQYF.

The sample holds a few counts of this clonotype. The chain is built from TRBV7-2 and TRBJ2-5; D not resolved. This CDR3 has 14 residues. From germline, CDR1 is SGHTA and CDR2 FQGNSA. Trimming removed 5 bases from V and 5 bases from J, with 15 bases in between. The CDR3 DNA reads TGTGCCAGCAGCCGTCTGTGGGGTTTTGAGACCCAGTACTTC. Its translation: CASSRLWGFETQYF.

The chain couples TRBV12-3 or TRBV12-4 to TRBJ2-3, with TRBD2 matching over 7 bases. J gave up 6 bases and V 2 bases, and 8 bases lay outside the gene matches. The CDR3 runs 15 residues. CDR3 in amino acids: CASSLRSRERDTQYF. CDR3 coding DNA: TGTGCCAGCAGTTTAAGGTCGCGGGAGCGGGATACGCAGTATTTT.

This chain connects TRBV20-1 to TRBJ1-2; 10 nucleotides align to TRBD1. The V gene end was trimmed by 1 base and the J gene end by 4 bases; junction bases not matched to a gene: 3. This CDR3 spans 14 amino acids. Germline V lookup: CDR1 DFQATT, CDR2 SNEGSKA (reference sequence). CDR3 in DNA: TGCAGTGCTAGAGGGACAGGGGGATTCTATGGCTACACCTTC. This translates into CSARGTGGFYGYTF.

This clonotype was counted a few times. An end of the junction differs from the germline gene, which may be a read error. This chain uses TRBV5-1 with TRBJ1-4; a weak D match, TRBD1 (6 bases). This CDR3 has 14 amino acids. Germline CDR1 and CDR2: SGHRS and YFSETQ. In nucleotides, the CDR3 is TGTGCCAGCAGTTTACAGGGAACTAATGAAAAACTGTTTTTT. Protein: CASSLQGTNEKLFF.

The table lists this clonotype with a few counts. The chain uses TRBV20-1 and TRBJ2-7, with 9 bases that match TRBD2. The V gene end was trimmed by 6 bases and the J gene end by 3 bases; junction bases not matched to a gene: 9. Germline CDR1 and CDR2: DFQATT and SNEGSKA (reference sequence). The CDR3 has 14 amino acids. Here the CDR3 reads CSASGGTTRYEQYF. The DNA for the CDR3 is TGCAGTGCCAGCGGGGGGACAACCCGCTACGAGCAGTACTTC.

This clonotype has just a few counts. The junction and the germline gene differ at one end; a read error may be behind it. This chain uses TRBV6-5 with TRBJ2-3; 8 bases agree with TRBD1. CDR1 and CDR2 from the germline V gene are MNHEY and SVGAGI. The CDR3 length is 15 residues. The CDR3 sequence: CASSWSRGREDAQYF. The CDR3 nucleotides read TGTGCCAGCAGTTGGAGCAGGGGGCGCGAAGATGCGCAGTATTTT.

This clonotype appeared a few times. This chain links TRBV5-6 with TRBJ2-4; D ambiguous. V gave up 4 bases and J gave up 11 bases, with 13 bases separating them. In germline, CDR1 is SGHDT, CDR2 YYEEEE. The CDR3 length is 12 residues. The CDR3: CASSTSDQVQYF. In DNA, the CDR3 is TGTGCCAGCAGCACTTCCGATCAAGTTCAGTACTTC.